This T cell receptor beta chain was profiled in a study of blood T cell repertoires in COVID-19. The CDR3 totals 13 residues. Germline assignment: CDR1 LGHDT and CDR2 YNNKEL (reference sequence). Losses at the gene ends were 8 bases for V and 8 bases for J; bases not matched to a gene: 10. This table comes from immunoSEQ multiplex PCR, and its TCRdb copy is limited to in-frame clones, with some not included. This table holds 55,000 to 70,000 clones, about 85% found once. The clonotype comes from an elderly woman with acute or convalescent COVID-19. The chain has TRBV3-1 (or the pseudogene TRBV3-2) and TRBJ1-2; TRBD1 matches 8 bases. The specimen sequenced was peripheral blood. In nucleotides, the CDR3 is TGTGCCAGCCGGAGGCAGGGGGCGCACGGCTACACCTTC. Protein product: CASRRQGAHGYTF.